The 16 T cell receptor beta chains below were found in one sample sequenced in a study of shared clonotypes between healthy human individuals. Selected positively for CCR7 and CD45RO-negative, naive CD8 cells excluded terminally differentiated effector memory CD45RA+ cells. The data were produced by immunoSEQ multiplex PCR, yet TCRdb's version contains in-frame clones alone and is incomplete. The data contain around 2.1 million clones, approximately 94% of them seen just once; the ten biggest clones take up over 1.5%. The sample taken for sequencing was naive CD8+ T cells from PBMCs. The receptors were gathered from a man aged 18 to 30 in good health. Some clones in this sample may be carry-over from other donors' samples.

The V gene is TRBV28, the J gene TRBJ2-7, with 15 nucleotides matching TRBD2. V lost 5 bases, J lost 7 bases, and 3 bases stayed unmatched. The CDR3 extends over 14 amino acids. Germline V lookup: CDR1 MDHEN, CDR2 SYDVKM. The CDR3 DNA reads TGTGCCAGCAGTGGACTAGCGGGAGGGAGAGAGCAGTACTTC. It specifies CASSGLAGGREQYF.

This clone was counted only a few times. Since a much larger clone is just one base distant, this may be a read error. The same CDR3 is also encoded by other DNA sequences in this sample. The V and J genes are TRBV28 and TRBJ2-7, with a tentative D call TRBD2 (6 bases). There are 13 residues in the CDR3. V lost 2 bases, J lost 1 base, and 6 bases lay in between. Germline V gene sequence: CDR1 MDHEN, CDR2 SYDVKM. The CDR3 DNA reads TGTGCCAGCAGTTTAGGGAGGTCCTACGAGCAGTACTTC. Protein: CASSLGRSYEQYF.

The genes are TRBV5-4 and TRBJ2-3; no firm D call. V was clipped by 0 bases and J by 4 bases, with 6 bases between them. The CDR3 has 13 residues. CDR1 and CDR2 from the germline V gene are SGHNT and YYREEE (reference sequence). The CDR3, as DNA: TGTGCCAGCAGCTTGGGGACGGCAGATACGCAGTATTTT. The encoded protein is CASSLGTADTQYF.

The rearrangement joins TRBV6-1 to TRBJ1-2; TRBD1 aligns across 7 bases. Germline CDR1 MNHNS, CDR2 SASEGT. V was clipped by 2 bases and J by 4 bases; unmatched bases: 16. The CDR3 runs 18 residues. CDR3: CASSEKGGPWQGGYGYTF. CDR3 in DNA: TGTGCCAGCAGTGAAAAAGGCGGCCCGTGGCAGGGGGGCTATGGCTACACCTTC.

V usage is TRBV29-1 and J usage is TRBJ1-1; D is possibly TRBD1 (6 bases). The germline CDR1 and CDR2 sequences are SQVTM and ANQGSEA. V lost 6 bases, J lost 0 bases, and 23 bases lay in between. CDR3 length: 17 amino acids. The CDR3 region is CSVPNDRNWRMNTEAFF. CDR3 bases: TGCAGCGTGCCGAATGACAGGAATTGGCGCATGAACACTGAAGCTTTCTTT.

This chain uses TRBV5-4 with TRBJ2-3, with 13 bases matching TRBD2. CDR3 length: 15 residues. The ends lost 5 bases at V and 4 bases at J; junction bases unmatched: 4. Germline CDR1 and CDR2: SGHNT and YYREEE (reference sequence). The CDR3 coding sequence is TGTGCCAGCAGGGGACTAGCGGGACCACCAGATACGCAGTATTTT. Its translation: CASRGLAGPPDTQYF.

On this clone: Other DNA variants within this sample encode the same CDR3. The rearrangement links TRBV27 to TRBJ2-1; TRBD1 might be the D (5 bases). The CDR3 covers 13 residues. CDR1 and CDR2 from the germline V gene are MNHEY and SMNVEV (reference sequence). V lost 4 bases and J lost 5, with 9 bases in between. CDR3 nucleotide sequence: TGTGCCAGCAGTTGGACACGAAACAATGAGCAGTTCTTC. Its translation is CASSWTRNNEQFF.

J is TRBJ2-3 and V is TRBV11-2; no clear D. Germline lookup yields CDR1 SGHAT and CDR2 FQNNGV. The CDR3 contains 15 residues. The V end was cut by 2 bases, the J end by 0 bases, with 9 bases between. The CDR3 nucleotides read TGTGCCAGCAGCTTATATGACCGTAGCACAGATACGCAGTATTTT. Its translation: CASSLYDRSTDTQYF.

In DNA form, the CDR3 reads TGTGCCAGCAGTTTACCCGGCGGGGGGGTCCAGCAGTATTTT. Protein product: CASSLPGGGVQQYF. V and J are TRBV27 and TRBJ2-3; TRBD2 agrees at 9 bases. CDR1 MNHEY and CDR2 SMNVEV come from the germline V gene (reference sequence). J gave up 11 bases and V 2 bases, and 8 bases lay outside the gene matches. The CDR3 is 14 amino acids.

V is TRBV19 and J is TRBJ2-7; 8 nucleotides line up with TRBD2. The CDR3 covers 15 residues. Trimming cost V 5 bases and J 2 bases; bases outside gene matches: 8. Germline lookup yields CDR1 LNHDA and CDR2 SQIVND (reference sequence). Written as DNA, the CDR3 is TGTGCCAGTAGTCCAGGACCGGGGGGGGCCTACGAGCAGTACTTC. The encoded protein is CASSPGPGGAYEQYF.

The chain is built from TRBV18 and TRBJ2-7, with D possibly being TRBD1 or TRBD2 (5 bases each). CDR1 KGHSH and CDR2 LQKENI come from the germline V gene. V shed 8 bases and J shed 6 bases, with 17 bases lying between them. This CDR3 spans 13 amino acids. CDR3 sequence reads: CASAPGPVGEQYF. Written as DNA, the CDR3 is TGTGCCAGCGCCCCGGGACCAGTCGGCGAGCAGTACTTC.

The chain uses TRBV27 and TRBJ2-7; D is tentatively TRBD1 or TRBD2 (5 bases each). The length of the CDR3 is 12 residues. Trimming stripped 5 bases from V and 4 bases from J, with 9 bases between. Germline CDR1 is MNHEY and CDR2 is SMNVEV (reference sequence). CDR3 amino acids: CASSGREYEQYF. In DNA form, the CDR3 reads TGTGCCAGCAGTGGCAGGGAGTACGAGCAGTACTTC.

The chain couples TRBV21-1 to TRBJ2-7. TRBV21-1 is a pseudogene. The length of the CDR3 is 12 residues. For the CDR3, the DNA is TGTGCCAGCAGCAGGTCCTCCCTTGAGCAGTACTTC. Its translation: CASSRSSLEQYF.

This chain connects TRBV11-2 to TRBJ1-2, with D possibly matching TRBD1 (6 bases). This CDR3 has 13 amino acids. The V end lost 0 bases, the J end lost 7 bases, and 9 bases lay between the germline ends. Per the germline V gene, CDR1 is SGHAT and CDR2 is FQNNGV. CDR3 amino acids: CASSLDWGAGYTF. DNA for the CDR3: TGTGCCAGCAGCTTAGATTGGGGGGCTGGCTACACCTTC.

The chain combines TRBV4-1 with TRBJ2-3; possible D gene TRBD2, 5 bases. This CDR3 is built from 16 residues. The germline V gene has CDR1 MGHRA and CDR2 YSYEKL. The V end was cut by 2 bases, the J end by 2 bases, with 14 bases between. The CDR3 sequence is CASSQQRKEVTDTQYF. The CDR3 DNA is TGCGCCAGCAGCCAACAGCGGAAAGAGGTCACAGATACGCAGTATTTT.

The J gene is TRBJ2-7, the V gene TRBV27, with 7 bases identical to TRBD1. Germline CDR1 is MNHEY and CDR2 is SMNVEV (reference sequence). The length of the CDR3 is 16 residues. V was pared by 5 bases and J by 4 bases, with 14 bases of the junction left unmatched. DNA for the CDR3: TGTGCCAGCAGTCGGTCACAGGGGCCCCTTAAGTACGAGCAGTACTTC. This codes for CASSRSQGPLKYEQYF.